The T cell receptor (beta chain) described here comes from a study of blood T cell repertoires in COVID-19. On the study more broadly: The United States, Italy and Spain provided the acute and convalescent COVID-19 samples. Sources were T cells, B-cell-depleted T cells, or PBMCs; the material itself was cDNA or gDNA.

Libraries were prepared by immunoSEQ multiplex PCR; TCRdb keeps only in-frame clonotypes and omits some of them. The profile shows approximately 270,000 clones, about 86% of them singletons. CDR3 length: 13 residues. The germline gives CDR1 KGHSH, CDR2 LQKENI. Trimming removed 3 bases at V and 0 bases at J, with 6 bases between. A single count supports this clone. Sequenced: peripheral blood. This TCR came from a man older than 75 with acute or convalescent COVID-19. This rearrangement joins TRBV18 to TRBJ2-7; D is unclear. The CDR3 region is CASSPLGSYEQYF. The CDR3 coding sequence is TGTGCCAGCTCACCGCTAGGCTCCTACGAGCAGTACTTC.